The next 22 T cell receptor beta chains were all read from a single sample in a study of Ad26.COV2.S vaccination and SARS-CoV-2 variants. Here immunoSEQ multiplex PCR was the method, and the copy in TCRdb shows in-frame clones only, minus some. The sample shows about 240,000 clones, more than 75% of them seen only once. Treatment: around 19 received Ad26.COV2.S at low or high dose, single or two shots; several received placebo; per-sample allocation not given. Following the first vaccine or placebo injection, samples were taken on day 63. The input for sequencing was peripheral blood, taken in a trial of Ad26.COV2.S vaccine versus placebo. The source of these receptors is a person between 18 and 65 years old who received the Ad26.COV2.S COVID-19 vaccine or a placebo.

The chain has TRBV19 and TRBJ1-5; 7 nucleotides line up with TRBD1. Per the germline V gene, CDR1 is LNHDA and CDR2 is SQIVND (reference sequence). The CDR3 sequence is 14 residues long. The V gene end was trimmed by 3 bases and the J gene end by 4 bases; junction bases not matched to a gene: 3. The CDR3 DNA follows: TGTGCCAGTAGTATGACAGGGCAAAATCAGCCCCAGCATTTT. Its protein product is CASSMTGQNQPQHF. Together with reference TRBV19 and TRBJ1-5, the CDR3 gives the full variable domain: DGGITQSPKYLFRKEGQNVTLSCEQNLNHDAMYWYRQDPGQGLRLIYYSQIVNDFQKGDIAEGYSVSREKKESFPLTVTSAQKNPTAFYLCASSMTGQNQPQHFGDGTRLSIL.

Here the CDR3 reads CASSEGDRGQPQHF. In DNA, the CDR3 is TGTGCCAGCAGTGAAGGGGACAGGGGTCAGCCCCAGCATTTT. The chain joins TRBV2 to TRBJ1-5, with 10 positions matching TRBD1. This CDR3 has 14 amino acids. Germline values: CDR1 SNHLY, CDR2 FYNNEI. V shed 1 base and J 6 bases; nucleotides not matched to a gene: 0.

The rearrangement uses TRBV27 and TRBJ1-6; D ambiguous. Germline V lookup: CDR1 MNHEY, CDR2 SMNVEV (reference sequence). Trimming stripped 4 bases from V and 7 bases from J, with 8 bases between. This CDR3 is 13 amino acids long. DNA for the CDR3: TGTGCCAGCAGTTCCCGGGGAAATTCACCCCTCCACTTT. It codes for CASSSRGNSPLHF.

This clone was counted a few times. The chain employs TRBV30 and TRBJ1-5, with D unclear. Per germline, CDR1 GTSNPN and CDR2 SVGIG (reference sequence). The CDR3 contains 14 residues. V was trimmed by 0 bases and J by 4 bases, leaving 10 bases between them. The CDR3 nucleotides read TGTGCCTGGAGTGTACAAGTAGGGAATCAGCCCCAGCATTTT. Protein product: CAWSVQVGNQPQHF.

V and J are TRBV24-1 and TRBJ2-7; 9 nucleotides align to TRBD2. Germline CDR1 is KGHDR and CDR2 is SFDVKD. The CDR3 is 17 amino acids. The V segment lost 2 bases and the J segment 0 bases; nucleotides outside the gene matches: 7. CDR3 region: CATSDSPQREASYEQYF. CDR3 nucleotides: TGTGCCACCAGTGATTCACCGCAGCGGGAGGCCTCCTACGAGCAGTACTTC.

J is TRBJ2-7 and V is TRBV3-1 (or the pseudogene TRBV3-2); D uncertain. Germline V gene data show CDR1 as LGHDT and CDR2 as YNNKEL (reference sequence). The CDR3 covers 12 residues. Trimming took 1 base from V and 3 from J, leaving 4 bases between them. CDR3 in amino acids: CASSQVNYEQYF. CDR3 DNA: TGTGCCAGCAGCCAAGTCAACTACGAGCAGTACTTC.

The rearrangement joins TRBV30 to TRBJ1-2, with no clear D. The CDR3 extends over 14 amino acids. V was cut by 1 base and J by 0 bases, with 9 bases left in between. Germline CDR1 is GTSNPN and CDR2 is SVGIG (reference sequence). The DNA for the CDR3 is TGTGCCTGGAGTGGCCCGGGATCTAACTATGGCTACACCTTC. Protein sequence: CAWSGPGSNYGYTF.

The rearrangement links TRBV15 to TRBJ2-3, with D possibly TRBD2 on 6 matching bases. Between the trimmed V and J ends, which lost 5 bases and 6 bases, there was a span of 15 bases. The CDR3 runs to 14 residues. Germline CDR1 and CDR2: LNHNV and YYDKDF (reference sequence). The CDR3 loop is CATSGAGTVDTQYF. CDR3 DNA sequence: TGTGCCACCAGCGGGGCGGGAACGGTGGATACGCAGTATTTT.

This clone was counted at least ten times. The chain combines TRBV6-4 with TRBJ2-1; 11 bases match TRBD2. The CDR3 sequence is 16 residues long. V dropped 5 bases and J dropped 4; count of bases not matched to a gene: 7. The germline gives CDR1 MRHNA, CDR2 SNTAGT. This CDR3 reads CASSLSGTSGYNEQFF. CDR3 DNA: TGTGCCAGCAGTCTAAGCGGGACTAGCGGATACAATGAGCAGTTCTTC.

The gene calls are TRBV20-1 and TRBJ2-7; D is perhaps TRBD2 (7 bases). Trimming removed 3 bases at V and 5 bases at J, with 20 bases between. Germline V gene data show CDR1 as DFQATT and CDR2 as SNEGSKA (reference sequence). The CDR3 has 15 residues. Written as DNA, the CDR3 is TGCAGTGCTAGTCAAGGGGGGGGGCTCGGGAACGAGCAGTACTTC. Translated, it gives CSASQGGGLGNEQYF.

This chain uses TRBV5-6 with TRBJ2-3; TRBD2 aligns across 7 bases. The CDR3 has 14 amino acids. V was pared by 2 bases and J by 3 bases, with 3 bases of the junction left unmatched. Germline V gives CDR1 SGHDT, CDR2 YYEEEE. The CDR3 region has the DNA TGTGCCAGCAGCTTTGGCGGGGGAACAGATACGCAGTATTTT. It is translated as CASSFGGGTDTQYF.

The rearrangement links TRBV30 to TRBJ1-1; 11 bases agree with TRBD1. V lost 7 bases and J lost 0; bases outside the gene matches: 7. The CDR3 has 15 amino acids. The germline V gene encodes CDR1 GTSNPN and CDR2 SVGIG (reference sequence). The DNA for the CDR3 is TGTGCCTCATCGGGACAGGGGGTCATGAACACTGAAGCTTTCTTT. This codes for CASSGQGVMNTEAFF.

This clone came up a few times. The CDR3 DNA sequence: TGTGCCAGCAGTTACTCGTTCACCGGGGAGCTGTTTTTT. This codes for CASSYSFTGELFF. V is TRBV6-5 and J is TRBJ2-2, with unresolved D. This CDR3 has 13 amino acids. V dropped 0 bases and J dropped 4 bases, with 3 bases sitting between them. Germline V gene lookup returns CDR1 MNHEY and CDR2 SVGAGI.

This chain uses TRBV10-3 with TRBJ1-1, with 8 bases lining up with TRBD1. CDR3 length: 15 amino acids. V shed 4 bases, J shed 3 bases, and the junction held 7 bases outside the gene matches. Germline V lookup: CDR1 ENHRY, CDR2 SYGVKD. The CDR3 protein is CAISGRGQGDTEAFF. The CDR3 DNA reads TGTGCCATCAGTGGCAGGGGGCAAGGGGACACTGAAGCTTTCTTT.

The chain is built from TRBV7-2 and TRBJ1-2; D gene uncertain. Germline V gene lookup returns CDR1 SGHTA and CDR2 FQGNSA. Trimming removed 5 bases at V and 0 bases at J, with 10 bases between. The CDR3 has 14 amino acids. The chain's CDR3 is CASSPSGTNYGYTF. The DNA for the CDR3 is TGTGCCAGCAGCCCCTCGGGGACTAACTATGGCTACACCTTC.

This clone occurred once. The CDR3 region is CASRQNTDLTYEQYF. The CDR3 DNA follows: TGTGCCAGCAGACAGAATACGGACCTAACCTACGAGCAGTACTTC. This chain joins TRBV7-2 and TRBJ2-7; D gene uncertain. From germline, CDR1 is SGHTA and CDR2 FQGNSA. This CDR3 has 15 residues. V lost 6 bases to trimming and J lost 2 bases, with 17 bases between them.

This chain joins TRBV24-1 and TRBJ2-1, with 8 positions matching TRBD1. V dropped 3 bases and J dropped 15; count of bases not matched to a gene: 6. This CDR3 region has 12 residues. In germline, CDR1 is KGHDR, CDR2 SFDVKD. In nucleotides, the CDR3 is TGTGCCACCAGTGATACAGGACAGGGTTCGTTCTTC. Protein: CATSDTGQGSFF.

This clone was seen more than once but under ten times. The rearrangement links TRBV19 to TRBJ2-3, with D perhaps TRBD2 (6 bases). This CDR3 is built from 15 residues. Germline V CDR1 and CDR2: LNHDA, SQIVND (reference sequence). V was trimmed by 6 bases and J by 1 base, leaving 14 bases between them. The CDR3 spells CASSVTRVGTDTQYF. CDR3 nucleotide sequence: TGTGCCAGTAGCGTGACTAGGGTAGGCACAGATACGCAGTATTTT.

This clone appeared a single time. The chain is built from TRBV24-1 and TRBJ2-7, with TRBD1 identical over 8 bases. V lost 6 bases to trimming and J lost 3 bases; unmatched junction nucleotides: 9. Germline values: CDR1 KGHDR, CDR2 SFDVKD. The CDR3 runs to 15 residues. Here the CDR3 reads CATSNPGTGNYEQYF. CDR3 in DNA: TGTGCCACCAGTAACCCCGGGACAGGCAACTACGAGCAGTACTTC.

The rearrangement joins TRBV18 to TRBJ2-1, with D unclear. CDR1 KGHSH and CDR2 LQKENI come from the germline V gene. Between the trimmed V and J ends, which lost 2 bases and 0 bases, there was a span of 8 bases. The CDR3 spans 15 residues. As DNA, the CDR3 is TGTGCCAGCTCACCAATGGTAGGCTCCTACAATGAGCAGTTCTTC. Translated: CASSPMVGSYNEQFF.

The chain joins TRBV9 to TRBJ2-5; perhaps TRBD2 as D (6 bases). Trimming pared 0 bases from V and 2 bases from J, leaving 11 bases between. Per the germline V gene, CDR1 is SGDLS and CDR2 is YYNGEE. This CDR3 has 15 residues. CDR3 loop: CASSVGGRGQETQYF. For the CDR3, the DNA is TGTGCCAGCAGCGTAGGAGGGCGGGGACAAGAGACCCAGTACTTC.

This sequence joins TRBV30 and TRBJ2-1; maybe TRBD2 (6 bases). Germline assignment: CDR1 GTSNPN and CDR2 SVGIG (reference sequence). V was cut by 0 bases and J by 10 bases, with 13 bases left in between. This CDR3 comprises 13 residues. CDR3 nucleotide sequence: TGTGCCTGGAGTGTCGTTGCGGCGGGGGAGCAGTTCTTC. Translating gives CAWSVVAAGEQFF.